A single sample gave rise to the 29 T cell receptor beta chains below, sequenced in a study of T-cell reconstitution after alpha-beta-depleted transplantation in children. A TCRbeta library incorporating unique molecular identifiers was prepared. TCRdb re-derived calls from the PCR reads in MiXCR, one entry per CDR3 protein. The data show some 440,000 distinct CDR3 sequences, with roughly 16% seen just once and over 25% held by the top ten. Here the sequenced sample was PBMCs, mostly from graft donor cells, taken 360 days after TCRalphabeta/CD19-depleted stem cell transplant. These receptors were collected from a boy younger than two who had a stem cell transplant for Wiskott-Aldrich syndrome, so the T cells may come from the graft donor.

This rearrangement joins TRBV4-1 to TRBJ2-7, with D possibly TRBD2 on 5 matching bases. Trimming stripped 5 bases from V and 6 bases from J, with 17 bases between. Germline V CDR1 and CDR2: MGHRA, YSYEKL. The CDR3 spans 14 residues. CDR3 region: CASSFRPGMGEQYF. CDR3 DNA sequence: TGCGCCAGCAGCTTTCGGCCGGGGATGGGCGAGCAGTACTTC.

Only a few counts were recorded for this clonotype. The chain recombines TRBV20-1 with TRBJ2-7, with 7 nucleotides matching TRBD2. Germline CDR1 is DFQATT and CDR2 is SNEGSKA (reference sequence). The CDR3 totals 12 residues. The V and J ends lost 1 base and 5 bases, in that order; junction bases with no gene match: 2. CDR3 sequence: CSARVGGDEQYF. The CDR3, as DNA: TGCAGTGCTAGAGTGGGAGGGGACGAGCAGTACTTC.

The chain combines TRBV5-1 with TRBJ2-2; D is unresolved. V dropped 1 base and J dropped 9 bases, with 10 bases sitting between them. Per germline, CDR1 SGHRS and CDR2 YFSETQ. The CDR3 is made up of 13 amino acids. CDR3 sequence (DNA): TGCGCCAGCAGCTTGATATGGACCAGGGAGCTGTTTTTT. As protein: CASSLIWTRELFF. Complete variable domain (other parts from reference TRBV5-1 and TRBJ2-2): KAGVTQTPRYLIKTRGQQVTLSCSPISGHRSVSWYQQTPGQGLQFLFEYFSETQRNKGNFPGRFSGRQFSNSRSEMNVSTLELGDSALYLCASSLIWTRELFFGEGSRLTVL.

This clonotype has more than one count but fewer than ten. The J gene is TRBJ2-3, the V gene TRBV29-1; TRBD2 aligns across 8 bases. Germline CDR1 SQVTM, CDR2 ANQGSEA. There are 14 residues in the CDR3. J lost 2 bases, V lost 4 bases, and 5 bases had no gene match. The CDR3 here is CSVGLTSDTDTQYF. CDR3 coding DNA: TGCAGCGTTGGGTTGACTAGCGACACAGATACGCAGTATTTT.

This clonotype was detected only a few times. The chain employs TRBV10-3 and TRBJ1-2; 9 bases fit TRBD1. Germline lookup yields CDR1 ENHRY and CDR2 SYGVKD. The CDR3 totals 15 residues. Unmatched junction bases numbered 6, after V lost 3 bases and J lost 4 bases. The CDR3 bases are TGTGCCATCAGTGACCTGGACAGGGGAGGCTATGGCTACACCTTC. As protein: CAISDLDRGGYGYTF.

The rearrangement uses TRBV7-2 and TRBJ2-5; no firm D call. This CDR3 is 15 amino acids long. The germline CDR1 and CDR2 sequences are SGHTA and FQGNSA. Deletions cut 1 base from V and 5 bases from J, with 14 bases between. The CDR3 reads CASSLVRLSGETQYF. As DNA, the CDR3 is TGTGCCAGCAGCTTAGTTCGACTTTCTGGGGAGACCCAGTACTTC.

In its sample, this clonotype was seen a few times. The J gene is TRBJ2-1, the V gene TRBV6-1; D possibly corresponds to TRBD2 (5 bases). The CDR3 has 16 residues. V was clipped by 5 bases and J by 1 base, with 15 bases between them. The germline gives CDR1 MNHNS, CDR2 SASEGT. The CDR3 nucleotides are TGTGCCAGCAGTCGCCGTTTAGGGAGTTCCTACAATGAGCAGTTCTTC. This translates into CASSRRLGSSYNEQFF.

The rearrangement links TRBV5-1 to TRBJ2-3; 8 positions match TRBD2. The CDR3 contains 14 residues. The ends lost 6 bases at V and 1 base at J; junction bases unmatched: 4. Germline V gene lookup returns CDR1 SGHRS and CDR2 YFSETQ. This chain's CDR3 is CASTMTSGTDTQYF. CDR3 DNA sequence: TGCGCCAGCACCATGACTAGCGGCACAGATACGCAGTATTTT.

This clonotype was counted between two and nine times. This sequence joins TRBV29-1 and TRBJ2-5; D may be TRBD1 (5 bases). The CDR3 runs to 13 residues. V was clipped by 3 bases and J by 1 base, with 9 bases between them. CDR1 is SQVTM and CDR2 is ANQGSEA in the germline V gene. CDR3 sequence (DNA): TGCAGCGTTGATCCAGGGATCCAAGAGACCCAGTACTTC. Its translation: CSVDPGIQETQYF.

This clonotype was found many times. The chain links TRBV12-3 or TRBV12-4 to TRBJ1-5; 9 bases are shared with TRBD1. J gave up 2 bases and V 5 bases, and 1 base lay outside the gene matches. The CDR3 covers 14 residues. The CDR3 bases are TGTGCCAGCAGTCGACAGGGGGGCAATCAGCCCCAGCATTTT. Protein product: CASSRQGGNQPQHF.

This clonotype came up a few times. This chain links TRBV12-3 or TRBV12-4 with TRBJ2-7; TRBD1 might be the D (6 bases). V lost 3 bases and J 3 bases, leaving 18 bases between the germline ends. The CDR3 loop spans 16 amino acids. DNA of the CDR3: TGTGCCAGCAGTTTTCTGGCAGGGGACGGATACTACGAGCAGTACTTC. Translated, it gives CASSFLAGDGYYEQYF.

In its sample, this clonotype was seen a few times. The chain has TRBV29-1 and TRBJ1-4; D gene uncertain. This CDR3 contains 11 residues. V was cut by 4 bases and J by 9 bases, with 9 bases left in between. Germline CDR1 reads SQVTM; CDR2 reads ANQGSEA. CDR3 coding DNA: TGCAGCGTTGGGGGAATGAAAAAACTGTTTTTT. Its translation: CSVGGMKKLFF.

This clonotype was picked up a small number of times. The V call is TRBV7-9, the J call TRBJ2-3, with unresolved D. V dropped 9 bases and J dropped 5 bases, with 6 bases sitting between them. This CDR3 is 10 amino acids long. The germline CDR1 and CDR2 sequences are SEHNR and FQNEAQ (reference sequence). CDR3 nucleotides: TGTGCCAGTAAGAGAGATACGCAGTATTTT. Translating it yields CASKRDTQYF.

The J gene is TRBJ2-7, the V gene TRBV11-2; unclear D gene. Trimming cost V 6 bases and J 6 bases, with 21 bases left between them. Germline CDR1 reads SGHAT; CDR2 reads FQNNGV. The CDR3 runs to 15 residues. The CDR3 sequence: CASSFVNIPDAEQYF. DNA of the CDR3: TGTGCCAGCAGTTTCGTTAATATACCCGACGCCGAGCAGTACTTC.

A few counts support this clonotype. The chain is built from TRBV6-5 and TRBJ2-1; 10 nucleotides agree with TRBD2. The germline CDR1 and CDR2 sequences are MNHEY and SVGAGI. J gave up 9 bases and V 0 bases, and 8 bases lay outside the gene matches. This CDR3 comprises 16 residues. The CDR3 region has the DNA TGTGCCAGCAGTTACTCTGTCCTAGCGGGAGTTACTGAGCAGTTCTTC. Its protein product is CASSYSVLAGVTEQFF.

Only a few counts were recorded for this clonotype. The chain uses TRBV29-1 and TRBJ2-5, with D uncertain. In germline, CDR1 is SQVTM, CDR2 ANQGSEA. This CDR3 comprises 14 residues. V lost 0 bases, J lost 4 bases, and 12 bases lay in between. CDR3 loop: CSVEDGSLGETQYF. The CDR3 DNA sequence: TGCAGCGTTGAAGATGGGTCCCTGGGAGAGACCCAGTACTTC.

J is TRBJ1-2 and V is TRBV7-2; a possible D gene is TRBD1 (6 bases). V gave up 1 base and J gave up 4 bases, with 13 bases separating them. Germline loops: CDR1 SGHTA, CDR2 FQGNSA. The CDR3 is 15 amino acids. CDR3 region: CASSLVPQGIYGYTF. For the CDR3, the DNA is TGTGCCAGCAGCTTAGTACCTCAGGGGATCTATGGCTACACCTTC. Full variable domain (missing parts from reference TRBV7-2 and TRBJ1-2): GAGVSQSPSNKVTEKGKDVELRCDPISGHTALYWYRQSLGQGLEFLIYFQGNSAPDKSGLPSDRFSAERTGGSVSTLTIQRTQQEDSAVYLCASSLVPQGIYGYTFGSGTRLTVV.

The sample holds a few counts of this clonotype. The chain couples TRBV11-2 to TRBJ1-1, with D possibly matching TRBD1 (6 bases). V dropped 5 bases and J dropped 1 base, with 11 bases sitting between them. This CDR3 has 14 residues. From germline, CDR1 is SGHAT and CDR2 FQNNGV. The CDR3 loop reads CASSANRENTEAFF. The CDR3 DNA is TGTGCCAGCAGCGCAAACAGGGAGAACACTGAAGCTTTCTTT.

The genes are TRBV12-3 or TRBV12-4 and TRBJ1-5; 7 nucleotides match TRBD1. Trimming at V came to 3 bases and at J to 7 bases, leaving 6 bases not matched to a gene. The CDR3 runs 14 residues. This chain's CDR3 is CASSFGDRSQPQHF. The CDR3 nucleotides read TGTGCCAGCAGTTTTGGGGACAGATCCCAGCCCCAGCATTTT.

The chain recombines TRBV20-1 with TRBJ2-1, with D perhaps matching TRBD2 (6 bases). This CDR3 has 13 amino acids. Germline loops: CDR1 DFQATT, CDR2 SNEGSKA (reference sequence). V shed 4 bases and J shed 6 bases, with 13 bases lying between them. CDR3 nucleotides: TGCAGTGCTATCGGGAGAGGGGTCAATGAGCAGTTCTTC. Its translation: CSAIGRGVNEQFF.

This clonotype has only a few counts. The CDR3 region is CASSGVHPGPYEQYF. The DNA of the CDR3 is TGTGCCAGCAGCGGAGTTCATCCAGGGCCCTACGAGCAGTACTTC. This chain links TRBV5-6 with TRBJ2-7; a possible D gene is TRBD1 (5 bases). Germline V CDR1 and CDR2: SGHDT, YYEEEE. V was shortened by 4 bases and J by 2 bases, with 16 bases between the two germline ends. The CDR3 spans 15 residues.

The gene calls are TRBV18 and TRBJ2-7; D is unresolved. Trimming took off 6 bases at V and 6 bases at J, with 12 bases between the two ends. The CDR3 has 12 residues. The V gene's germline CDR1 is KGHSH and CDR2 LQKENI. The CDR3 coding sequence is TGTGCCAGCTCTTATGCGACGGCCGAGCAGTACTTC. Its translation: CASSYATAEQYF.

The sample holds a few counts of this clonotype. The V call is TRBV12-3 or TRBV12-4, the J call TRBJ2-5; D possibly corresponds to TRBD2 (6 bases). Trimming removed 6 bases at V and 2 bases at J, with 13 bases between. This CDR3 contains 14 residues. In DNA form, the CDR3 reads TGTGCCAGCAGCTCTCCGGGGGTGCAAGAGACCCAGTACTTC. Translation: CASSSPGVQETQYF.

A few counts support this clonotype. The chain has TRBV2 and TRBJ2-5, with TRBD2 matching 8 bases. The ends lost 4 bases at V and 1 base at J; junction bases unmatched: 5. There are 15 residues in the CDR3. CDR1 and CDR2 from the germline V gene are SNHLY and FYNNEI. Written as DNA, the CDR3 is TGTGCCAGCAGTGTCCAGCGGGGGCTCCAAGAGACCCAGTACTTC. It is translated as CASSVQRGLQETQYF.

This clonotype was counted many times. The V call is TRBV4-1, the J call TRBJ1-4, with unresolved D. The CDR3 spans 15 residues. Trimming took off 3 bases at V and 8 bases at J, with 16 bases between the two ends. Germline V CDR1 and CDR2: MGHRA, YSYEKL. CDR3 sequence: CASSHSFGLTEKLFF. The CDR3 nucleotides read TGCGCCAGCAGCCATAGCTTTGGACTGACGGAAAAACTGTTTTTT.

The DNA of the CDR3 is TGTGCCAGCAGACGGCGGACCCCCGTAGGCACCGGGGAGCTGTTTTTT. It encodes CASRRRTPVGTGELFF. The gene calls are TRBV6-2 or TRBV6-3 and TRBJ2-2; D not certain. This CDR3 region has 16 residues. Trimming shortened V by 6 bases and J by 4 bases, and 18 bases separated the two germline ends. CDR1 MNHEY and CDR2 SVGEGT come from the germline V gene.

The V and J genes are TRBV18 and TRBJ2-7; D assignment may be TRBD1 or TRBD2 (5 bases each). CDR3 length: 14 amino acids. Germline V gene data show CDR1 as KGHSH and CDR2 as LQKENI. Trimming took off 3 bases at V and 0 bases at J, with 9 bases between the two ends. Written as DNA, the CDR3 is TGTGCCAGCTCACCCGGGGCCAACTCCTACGAGCAGTACTTC. This gives the protein CASSPGANSYEQYF.

This clonotype was seen a few times. The chain recombines TRBV4-1 with TRBJ2-5, with 10 bases matching TRBD1. Germline V lookup: CDR1 MGHRA, CDR2 YSYEKL. After removal of 3 bases from V and 2 bases from J, the junction contained 3 bases not matched to a gene. The CDR3 totals 15 residues. CDR3 in DNA: TGCGCCAGCAGCCATAGGGACAGGGGACAAGAGACCCAGTACTTC. Its translation is CASSHRDRGQETQYF.

In this sample, this clonotype turned up a few times. The chain couples TRBV29-1 to TRBJ2-3; 9 bases are shared with TRBD2. Unmatched junction bases numbered 5, after V lost 3 bases and J lost 4 bases. CDR1 is SQVTM and CDR2 is ANQGSEA in the germline V gene. This CDR3 is 14 amino acids long. The DNA of the CDR3 is TGCAGCGTTGAGCGGGAGGGTTGGGCAGATACGCAGTATTTT. Translated: CSVEREGWADTQYF.